This T cell receptor beta chain was sequenced during a study of cytomegalovirus exposure and HLA in healthy donors. Study conclusions and caveats: Most of the CMV-associated TCR beta chains (in a later analysis) appeared to be HLA-restricted. Based on reports, TCR beta sequences accurately predicted HLA-A and HLA-B alleles for most subjects. Previously analyzed data showed that most TCR beta V segments were productive at a frequency of about 90% or about 30%.

CDR3 size: 16 residues. CDR1 and CDR2 (germline): LGHNT, FRNRAP. V lost 5 bases and J lost 2, with 16 bases in between. Participants comprised healthy donors of bone marrow. Amplification used 60 Vbeta primers and 13 Jbeta primers. Only in-frame clones appear in the TCRdb table, and some are missing; sequencing was by immunoSEQ multiplex PCR. The sample has 25,000 to 35,000 clones, 44% seen once; the top ten hold about 2%. Comments on this clone: What it binds is not known.

The material sequenced was PBMCs. The TCR sequence derives from a woman aged 45-65 years in good health and CMV-seronegative. The gene calls are TRBV12-5 and TRBJ1-3, with D perhaps TRBD1 (5 bases). This CDR3 is CASGPGHPRPGNTIYF. CDR3 DNA: TGTGCTAGTGGTCCCGGACATCCCCGGCCTGGAAACACCATATATTTT.